The present entry profiles one T cell receptor (beta chain) with its context. This clone's antigen is unknown. No qualities accompany the bases; no much larger clone lies one base away. The sample belongs to a study of blood T cell repertoires in COVID-19 (dated by TCRdb to 2018 to 2021). Regarding the study in general: For ImmuneRACE Cohort 3, a participant was defined as recovered based on two consecutive negative NP/OP PCR tests, clearance by a healthcare professional, or resolution of symptoms. Collaborator samples came from the United States, Italy and Spain and covered acute and convalescent phases of COVID-19. The prospective study material was composed of cDNA or gDNA derived from T cells, B-cell-depleted T cells, or PBMCs. Subjects who had been exposed to COVID-19, were actively infected with it, or had recovered from it provided the deeply sampled blood TCRbeta repertoires that made up the dataset. A freely available public database, intended as a resource for researchers studying the immune response to SARS-CoV-2, is where the repertoires were released. The samples were drawn from two sources: the first 160 participants of the ongoing ImmuneRACE study, and 950 to 1,500 subjects contributed by 6 global collaborators. A de-identified subject ID, COVID-19 status, age in years and sex were almost always included in the sample metadata. Where available, HLA class I and class II types were taken from metadata supplied by the sample provider and were not determined by assay-based typing. Study-wide conclusions, independent of this receptor: The quantity of clinical and demographic metadata differed by source and by participant and was supplied without curation.

In the prospective study, participants were about 18 to 100 years old, resided in about two dozen geographic areas of the United States, and were enrolled through a virtual design. Cohort assignment in the prospective study relied on participant-reported clinical history from a screening survey and a study questionnaire. Each participant in the prospective study had whole blood, serum and a nasopharyngeal or oropharyngeal swab collected by mobile phlebotomists. Additional blood draws and questionnaires over an approximately 2-month period could optionally be provided by prospective study participants. Blood samples from the prospective study were shipped frozen or at room temperature prior to DNA extraction. TCRbeta CDR3 regions were amplified from genomic DNA by means of the immunoSEQ Assay, a bias-controlled multiplex PCR. In the original analysis: The number of nucleated cells in each sample was estimated by amplification of reference gene primers within the assay. To quantify the absolute abundance of each unique TCRbeta CDR3 rearrangement, sequence reads were collapsed and filtered. For each sample, productive Simpson clonality was calculated as the square root of Simpson's diversity index over productive rearrangements. TCRdb holds this immuneACCESS table with in-frame rearrangements only. Some clones are missing; in checked studies, unresolved V genes explain under half, and the rest has no known cause. V and J calls and clone size are those listed in that table; D and trimming were worked out from the DNA. This sample comprises more than 200,000 clones, 80% to 90% of them detected only once. 7% to 9% of the sample is in the top ten clones.

Source material: PBMCs or T cells enriched from blood (not recorded which). The clonotype comes from a man under 40 in a cohort exposed to, infected with or recovered from COVID-19 (not recorded which).

The CDR3 sequence is CASRGTYSYEQYF. The DNA sequence reads TGTGCCAGCAGGGGGACTTACTCCTACGAGCAGTACTTC. Here the chain combines TRBV12-3 or TRBV12-4 and TRBJ2-7; a tentative D call is TRBD2 (6 bases match). V was cut back by 6 bases and J by 0 bases, leaving a gap of 9 bases between them. From cysteine to phenylalanine, the CDR3 is 13 amino acids long. Left in the record is the CDR3 DNA by itself, 39 bases read in frame from the first base.